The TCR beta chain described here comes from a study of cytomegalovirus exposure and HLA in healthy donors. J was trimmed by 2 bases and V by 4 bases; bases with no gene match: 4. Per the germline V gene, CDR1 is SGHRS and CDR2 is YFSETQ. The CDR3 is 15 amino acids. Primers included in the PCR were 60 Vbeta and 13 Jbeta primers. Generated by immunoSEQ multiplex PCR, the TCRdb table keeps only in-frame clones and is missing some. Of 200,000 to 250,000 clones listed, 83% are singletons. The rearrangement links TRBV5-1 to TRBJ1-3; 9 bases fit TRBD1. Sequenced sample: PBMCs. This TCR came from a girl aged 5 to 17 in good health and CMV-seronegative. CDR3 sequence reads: CASSGRTGAGNTIYF. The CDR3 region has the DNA TGCGCCAGCAGCGGACGGACAGGGGCTGGAAACACCATATATTTT.